The rows below give T cell receptor beta chains drawn from one sample of a study of blood T cell repertoires in COVID-19. Data came from immunoSEQ multiplex PCR; TCRdb stores just in-frame clones and leaves some out. The repertoire holds fewer than 90,000 clones, over 90% seen once, with about 4.5% in the top ten. Sequencing was performed on peripheral blood. These receptors were obtained from a human donor with active COVID-19. The donor label of this sample is uncertain. Each CDR3 is given with its conserved first and last residue. D genes are given only for firm matches. Rows give clone size only sometimes, using once, few, many, or a class for an expanded clone.

cdr3_nt cdr3_aa d_call j_call v_call clone_size
TGTGCCAGCAGCGTAATGCGGAGCTCCTACGAGCAGTACTTC CASSVMRSSYEQYF - TRBJ2-7 TRBV9 few
TGTGCCAGCAGCAGGGACAGGGCGACCTTCGTCTCTGGGGCCAACGTCCTGACTTTC CASSRDRATFVSGANVLTF TRBD1 TRBJ2-6 TRBV7-9 -
TGCGCCAGCAGCCCCCAACTGGGCGTCCAAGCGACCCAGTACTTC CASSPQLGVQATQYF - TRBJ2-5 TRBV4-1 -
TGTGCCACCAGCAGGGGAACAGGGTTAACAGATACGCAGTATTTT CATSRGTGLTDTQYF - TRBJ2-3 TRBV15 -
TGTGCCAGCTCACCAGGGACAGGGGCCCGCGAGCAGTACTTC CASSPGTGAREQYF TRBD1 TRBJ2-7 TRBV18 -
TGTGCCAGCAGCGTAGAGAGCTACGAGCAGTACTTC CASSVESYEQYF - TRBJ2-7 TRBV9 once
TGTGCCAGCAGTTTATTAGCGGGAGTATCGGCCGGGGAGCTGTTTTTT CASSLLAGVSAGELFF TRBD2 TRBJ2-2 TRBV27 -
TGTGCCAGCACCCAACGGGGGGGGAACACTGAAGCTTTCTTT CASTQRGGNTEAFF - TRBJ1-1 TRBV3-1/TRBV3-2 -
TGCGCCAGCAGCCCCCGGGACAGGGCAAGCGAGACCCAGTACTTC CASSPRDRASETQYF TRBD1 TRBJ2-5 TRBV5-1 -
TGTGCCAGCATTCCGGGACAGGGGTACTATGGCTACACCTTC CASIPGQGYYGYTF TRBD1 TRBJ1-2 TRBV6-6 -